A selection of T cell receptor beta chains follows, all from one sample in a study of T cells in Graves' hyperthyroidism and ophthalmopathy. TCRdb fed the multiplex PCR reads into MiXCR, producing one record per CDR3 protein. The repertoire holds 500,000 to 800,000 distinct CDR3 sequences, 40% to 55% seen once, with less than 9.5% in the top ten. Sequencing was performed on peripheral blood or thyroid tissue (not recorded which). The receptors stem from an adult man with Graves' disease, either hyperthyroidism or ophthalmopathy (not recorded which). The CDR3 runs from the conserved cysteine through the conserved F or W. Fields, in order: V gene, D gene, J gene, clone size, CDR3 DNA, CDR3 protein. A D gene is named only where the DNA matches it firmly. Expanded clones are given a class, and other clones once, few, many or no size at all.

v_call: TRBV7-9; d_call: TRBD1; j_call: TRBJ1-1; clone_size: few; cdr3_nt: TGTGCCAGCACCCAGACAGGGGGCGGCACTGAAGCTTTCTTT; cdr3_aa: CASTQTGGGTEAFF
v_call: TRBV25-1; d_call: -; j_call: TRBJ1-2; clone_size: -; cdr3_nt: TGTGCCAGCAGCTTGGATGTACCGAGACGATATAACTATGGCTACACCTTC; cdr3_aa: CASSLDVPRRYNYGYTF
v_call: TRBV25-1; d_call: -; j_call: TRBJ2-7; clone_size: -; cdr3_nt: TGTGCCAGCAGTTCGACAGCCTCAGTGAATCCCTACGAGCAGTACTTC; cdr3_aa: CASSSTASVNPYEQYF
v_call: TRBV25-1; d_call: TRBD1; j_call: TRBJ2-2; clone_size: -; cdr3_nt: TGTGCCAGCAGCTTAGTCGATCCAGGGGGCGGTACCGGGGAGCTGTTTTTT; cdr3_aa: CASSLVDPGGGTGELFF
v_call: TRBV7-9; d_call: TRBD1; j_call: TRBJ1-5; clone_size: -; cdr3_nt: TGTGCCAGCAGTGATCTGACAGGGGGACAGCCCCAGCATTTT; cdr3_aa: CASSDLTGGQPQHF
v_call: TRBV20-1; d_call: -; j_call: TRBJ1-1; clone_size: once; cdr3_nt: TGCAGTGCTAAAGGGGGGCAGGCTTTCTTT; cdr3_aa: CSAKGGQAFF
v_call: TRBV20-1; d_call: TRBD1; j_call: TRBJ1-1; clone_size: few; cdr3_nt: TGCAGTGCTAGAGATAGGGGGACAGGGTGGGCTGAAGCTTTCTTT; cdr3_aa: CSARDRGTGWAEAFF
v_call: TRBV20-1; d_call: -; j_call: TRBJ1-1; clone_size: -; cdr3_nt: TGCAGTGCTAGAGAATCTTTCTCGTTGGGCACTGAAGCTTTCTTT; cdr3_aa: CSARESFSLGTEAFF
v_call: TRBV11-1; d_call: -; j_call: TRBJ2-7; clone_size: -; cdr3_nt: TGTGCCAGCAGCGGACGAAGGGGTGGCCCAGGGACCCTCTCCTACGAGCAGTACTTC; cdr3_aa: CASSGRRGGPGTLSYEQYF
v_call: TRBV7-2; d_call: -; j_call: TRBJ1-3; clone_size: few; cdr3_nt: TGTGCCAGCAGCTTAGACACAGGGGGAAACACCATATATTTT; cdr3_aa: CASSLDTGGNTIYF
v_call: TRBV9; d_call: TRBD1; j_call: TRBJ1-2; clone_size: -; cdr3_nt: TGTGCCAGCACCCCGGACAGGGTGAGAGACGGCTACACCTTC; cdr3_aa: CASTPDRVRDGYTF
v_call: TRBV14; d_call: -; j_call: TRBJ1-1; clone_size: -; cdr3_nt: TGTGCCAGCAGCCACCTCGGACAGCCGAACACTGAAGCTTTCTTT; cdr3_aa: CASSHLGQPNTEAFF
v_call: TRBV10-3; d_call: -; j_call: TRBJ1-2; clone_size: once; cdr3_nt: TGTGCCATCAGTGTGGGGGCCAACTATGGCTACACCTTC; cdr3_aa: CAISVGANYGYTF
v_call: TRBV29-1; d_call: -; j_call: TRBJ1-1; clone_size: many; cdr3_nt: TGCAGCGTTGAAGGGTTTGTAAACACTGAAGCTTTCTTT; cdr3_aa: CSVEGFVNTEAFF
v_call: TRBV7-9; d_call: -; j_call: TRBJ2-2; clone_size: -; cdr3_nt: TGTGCCAGCAGCCGAGGACAGACCACCGGGGAGCTGTTTTTT; cdr3_aa: CASSRGQTTGELFF
v_call: TRBV20-1; d_call: -; j_call: TRBJ2-7; clone_size: -; cdr3_nt: TGCAGTGTCACAAGGCGGGTCCACGAGCAGTACTTC; cdr3_aa: CSVTRRVHEQYF
v_call: TRBV6-1; d_call: -; j_call: TRBJ1-2; clone_size: few; cdr3_nt: TGTGCCAGCAGCCTCCTGGGGAAGGGCGGCTATGGCTACACCTTC; cdr3_aa: CASSLLGKGGYGYTF
v_call: TRBV5-1; d_call: -; j_call: TRBJ1-2; clone_size: few; cdr3_nt: TGCGCCAGCAGCTTGGGTGGAAGCGGAAGTGGCTACACCTTC; cdr3_aa: CASSLGGSGSGYTF
v_call: TRBV5-1; d_call: -; j_call: TRBJ2-5; clone_size: few; cdr3_nt: TGCGCCAGCAGCTTGGAAGGAAACGGAATAGAGACCCAGTACTTC; cdr3_aa: CASSLEGNGIETQYF
v_call: TRBV11-1; d_call: -; j_call: TRBJ1-2; clone_size: -; cdr3_nt: TGTGCCAGCAGCCGGGTGGGGGGCGCGGGCTACACCTTC; cdr3_aa: CASSRVGGAGYTF
v_call: TRBV7-8; d_call: TRBD1; j_call: TRBJ1-1; clone_size: -; cdr3_nt: TGTGCCAGCAGCCCGATACAGGGGTGGGGGACTGAAGCTTTCTTT; cdr3_aa: CASSPIQGWGTEAFF
v_call: TRBV7-9; d_call: TRBD1; j_call: TRBJ1-4; clone_size: few; cdr3_nt: TGTGCCAGCAGCTTAGAAGGCGGGACAGGGGATGAAAAACTGTTTTTT; cdr3_aa: CASSLEGGTGDEKLFF
v_call: TRBV7-9; d_call: -; j_call: TRBJ1-1; clone_size: -; cdr3_nt: TGTGCCAGCAGCTTAGGGGGGTTGCAGGAAGCTTTCTTT; cdr3_aa: CASSLGGLQEAFF
v_call: TRBV24-1; d_call: TRBD1; j_call: TRBJ2-5; clone_size: -; cdr3_nt: TGTGCCACCAGCGTGGGACAGGGAGCGGAGACCCAGTACTTC; cdr3_aa: CATSVGQGAETQYF
v_call: TRBV4-1; d_call: -; j_call: TRBJ1-4; clone_size: -; cdr3_nt: TGCGCCAGCAGCCAGGGGGATGAAAAACTGTTTTTT; cdr3_aa: CASSQGDEKLFF
v_call: TRBV7-8; d_call: TRBD1; j_call: TRBJ1-2; clone_size: -; cdr3_nt: TGTGCCAGCAGCTTGGACAGGGGGACGGGTGGCTACACCTTC; cdr3_aa: CASSLDRGTGGYTF
v_call: TRBV19; d_call: -; j_call: TRBJ2-7; clone_size: few; cdr3_nt: TGTGCCAGTAGCAGGGGGGCCGAATCCTACGAGCAGTACTTC; cdr3_aa: CASSRGAESYEQYF
v_call: TRBV20-1; d_call: -; j_call: TRBJ1-5; clone_size: few; cdr3_nt: TGCAGTGCCAGAGCGGAGGGAGGGGAGGCTCAGCCCCAGCATTTT; cdr3_aa: CSARAEGGEAQPQHF
v_call: TRBV7-2; d_call: -; j_call: TRBJ2-5; clone_size: -; cdr3_nt: TGTGCCAGCAGCTTAGAATACGACTTTCAAGAGACCCAGTACTTC; cdr3_aa: CASSLEYDFQETQYF
v_call: TRBV7-2; d_call: -; j_call: TRBJ2-7; clone_size: once; cdr3_nt: TGTGCCAGCACAGGGCAGGCCAGCGAGCAGTACTTC; cdr3_aa: CASTGQASEQYF
v_call: TRBV10-3; d_call: TRBD2; j_call: TRBJ2-7; clone_size: -; cdr3_nt: TGTGCCACTTCGCCTGGACTAGCGCTATTCGACGAGCAGTACTTC; cdr3_aa: CATSPGLALFDEQYF
v_call: TRBV7-2; d_call: -; j_call: TRBJ1-3; clone_size: -; cdr3_nt: TGTGCCAGCAGCTTAGACTTGACGGGAGTATTCTCTGGAAACACCATATATTTT; cdr3_aa: CASSLDLTGVFSGNTIYF
v_call: TRBV7-8; d_call: TRBD1; j_call: TRBJ1-6; clone_size: many; cdr3_nt: TGTGCCAGCAGCGTCGGGACAGGGATCGATTCACCCCTCCACTTT; cdr3_aa: CASSVGTGIDSPLHF
v_call: TRBV20-1; d_call: TRBD2; j_call: TRBJ2-7; clone_size: -; cdr3_nt: TGCAGTGCTAAATACTTGAGGCGGGGGGCATCCGAGCAGTACTTC; cdr3_aa: CSAKYLRRGASEQYF
v_call: TRBV29-1; d_call: -; j_call: TRBJ1-2; clone_size: -; cdr3_nt: TGCAGCGATAAAACAGCCTATGGCTACACCTTC; cdr3_aa: CSDKTAYGYTF
v_call: TRBV12-3/TRBV12-4; d_call: -; j_call: TRBJ1-1; clone_size: -; cdr3_nt: TGTGCCAGCAGCTCGTATTGGGAGGTAGGGACTGAAGCTTTCTTT; cdr3_aa: CASSSYWEVGTEAFF
v_call: TRBV24-1; d_call: TRBD1; j_call: TRBJ1-1; clone_size: -; cdr3_nt: TGTGCCACCAGTGATTTGCCTCCTGACAGGGGGCGCGGGTACACTGAAGCTTTCTTT; cdr3_aa: CATSDLPPDRGRGYTEAFF
v_call: TRBV9; d_call: -; j_call: TRBJ1-2; clone_size: -; cdr3_nt: TGTGCCAGCCGTGCTGGCGGGGGCAGGGATGGCTACACCTTC; cdr3_aa: CASRAGGGRDGYTF
v_call: TRBV9; d_call: -; j_call: TRBJ2-7; clone_size: many; cdr3_nt: TGTGCCAGCAGCGGGCGCGGGACCACCTCCTACGAGCAGTACTTC; cdr3_aa: CASSGRGTTSYEQYF
v_call: TRBV10-3; d_call: TRBD2; j_call: TRBJ2-7; clone_size: few; cdr3_nt: TGTGCCAGCAGTCAGGGACTAGCGAACTACGAGCAGTACTTC; cdr3_aa: CASSQGLANYEQYF
v_call: TRBV19; d_call: -; j_call: TRBJ1-3; clone_size: once; cdr3_nt: TGTGCCAGCAGCTTGGTTAGTCAGAACTCTGGAAACACCATATATTTT; cdr3_aa: CASSLVSQNSGNTIYF
v_call: TRBV5-1; d_call: TRBD2; j_call: TRBJ2-5; clone_size: few; cdr3_nt: TGCGCCAGCAGCTTGCGGGGGACTAGCGCCCAAGAGACCCAGTACTTC; cdr3_aa: CASSLRGTSAQETQYF
v_call: TRBV6-1; d_call: TRBD1; j_call: TRBJ2-5; clone_size: few; cdr3_nt: TGTGCCAGCAGTCCCGGACAGGGGGAGCTTGAGACCCAGTACTTC; cdr3_aa: CASSPGQGELETQYF
v_call: TRBV2; d_call: TRBD1; j_call: TRBJ2-7; clone_size: -; cdr3_nt: TGTGCCAGCGGAGACCCGCACGGGACAGGGTACGACGAGCAGTACTTC; cdr3_aa: CASGDPHGTGYDEQYF
v_call: TRBV6-1; d_call: -; j_call: TRBJ1-5; clone_size: -; cdr3_nt: TGTGCCAGCAGTGAAGATGAAGGACAGTTTCAGCCCCAGCATTTT; cdr3_aa: CASSEDEGQFQPQHF
v_call: TRBV7-4; d_call: -; j_call: TRBJ2-5; clone_size: -; cdr3_nt: TGTGCCAGCAGCCAAGATAGGCGCCAGTTAGAGACCCAGTACTTC; cdr3_aa: CASSQDRRQLETQYF
v_call: TRBV10-3; d_call: -; j_call: TRBJ1-2; clone_size: -; cdr3_nt: TGTGCCATCAGTGAGGAGGACAGACTCTATGGCTACACCTTC; cdr3_aa: CAISEEDRLYGYTF
v_call: TRBV20-1; d_call: TRBD2; j_call: TRBJ2-7; clone_size: many; cdr3_nt: TGCAGTGCCCTTAGCGGGGACCACTACGAGCAGTACTTC; cdr3_aa: CSALSGDHYEQYF
v_call: TRBV7-9; d_call: TRBD1; j_call: TRBJ1-6; clone_size: many; cdr3_nt: TGTGCCAGCAGTTCGCGGGACAGCTATAATAATTCACCCCTCCACTTT; cdr3_aa: CASSSRDSYNNSPLHF
v_call: TRBV5-8; d_call: -; j_call: TRBJ2-5; clone_size: -; cdr3_nt: TGTGCCAGTAAAGGGGTGATGCAAGAGACCCAGTACTTC; cdr3_aa: CASKGVMQETQYF
v_call: TRBV10-3; d_call: TRBD2; j_call: TRBJ2-7; clone_size: -; cdr3_nt: TGTGCCAGCAGTTTACGGGGGGGCGCGGGGTACGAGCAGTACTTC; cdr3_aa: CASSLRGGAGYEQYF
v_call: TRBV5-1; d_call: TRBD1; j_call: TRBJ1-1; clone_size: -; cdr3_nt: TGCGCCAGCAGGCCTACCGGGACAGGGGGCACTGAAGCTTTCTTT; cdr3_aa: CASRPTGTGGTEAFF
v_call: TRBV29-1; d_call: -; j_call: TRBJ1-1; clone_size: many; cdr3_nt: TGCAGCGTTGAAACCGGGGCTGAAGCTTTCTTT; cdr3_aa: CSVETGAEAFF
v_call: TRBV6-5; d_call: -; j_call: TRBJ2-5; clone_size: -; cdr3_nt: TGTGCCAGCACCGGCCAAGAGACCCAGTACTTC; cdr3_aa: CASTGQETQYF
v_call: TRBV25-1; d_call: -; j_call: TRBJ2-7; clone_size: once; cdr3_nt: TGTGCCAGCAGGCCACGGGGCGGTCTCTACGAGCAGTACTTC; cdr3_aa: CASRPRGGLYEQYF
v_call: TRBV15; d_call: -; j_call: TRBJ1-3; clone_size: many; cdr3_nt: TGTGCCACCAGCCTCGGGCAGGCCACTGGAAACACCATATATTTT; cdr3_aa: CATSLGQATGNTIYF
v_call: TRBV7-2; d_call: -; j_call: TRBJ1-6; clone_size: many; cdr3_nt: TGTGCCAGCAGCTTAGAACTTCATTCACCCCTCCACTTT; cdr3_aa: CASSLELHSPLHF
v_call: TRBV7-3; d_call: -; j_call: TRBJ2-6; clone_size: -; cdr3_nt: TGTGCCAGCATCCGGACAGGGGCCAACGTCCTGACTTTC; cdr3_aa: CASIRTGANVLTF
v_call: TRBV7-8; d_call: TRBD1; j_call: TRBJ2-5; clone_size: many; cdr3_nt: TGTGCCAGCAGCTTAGACGGACAGGTCGAGACCCAGTACTTC; cdr3_aa: CASSLDGQVETQYF
v_call: TRBV19; d_call: TRBD1; j_call: TRBJ1-1; clone_size: -; cdr3_nt: TGTGCCAGTAGTGGGGACAGCGGACCAAACACTGAAGCTTTCTTT; cdr3_aa: CASSGDSGPNTEAFF